This T cell receptor beta chain derives from a study of CD8 T cells in Susac syndrome. This CDR3 has 12 residues. With 0 bases removed from V and 5 bases from J, the gap between germline ends came to 3 bases. CDR1 is MNHEY and CDR2 is SVGEGT in the germline V gene. Study-wide findings and caveats: Acknowledgment was made by the study that its TCR sequencing and HLA analysis involved a relatively small number of individuals.

Sequencing targeted TCR beta in T cells from blood (CD8+ and CD4+). Negative isolation was used for CD8+ and CD4+ T cells and FACS enrichment for TEMRA cells. This clonotype came up a few times. No antigen is known for it. RNA was extracted with the RNeasy kit, and a quantity of roughly 0.5 to 1 ug was reverse transcribed using random hexamers. TCRdb analysed the immunoSEQ multiplex PCR reads with MiXCR anew, one entry per CDR3 protein. The top ten hold around 0.12% of the sample, which has some 120,000 distinct CDR3 sequences, roughly 94% seen once. Material for sequencing was CD4+ T cells from PBMCs. This rearrangement joins TRBV6-2 or TRBV6-3 to TRBJ2-3, with unresolved D. The sequence was obtained from a human donor with multiple sclerosis. The CDR3 sequence: CASSYSRDTQYF. CDR3 in DNA: TGTGCCAGCAGTTACTCCCGAGATACGCAGTATTTT.